The 17 T cell receptor beta chains listed next were all sequenced from one sample in a study of T cell repertoires in cytomegalovirus infection. In TCRdb, the reads were re-called with MiXCR into one record per CDR3 protein. The repertoire holds almost 500,000 distinct CDR3 sequences, with around 10% as singletons. Sequenced: PBMCs. These receptors originate from a human donor in good health (CMV status not recorded). Some clones in this sample may be carry-over from other donors' samples.

This clonotype was observed a few times. The chain is built from TRBV6-5 and TRBJ1-4, with a weak D call TRBD1 (5 bases). The V and J ends lost 2 bases and 3 bases respectively, with 16 bases between them. CDR3 length: 17 amino acids. CDR1 is MNHEY, CDR2 SVGAGI, per germline. Here the CDR3 reads CASSYQTGQAANEKLFF. In DNA form, the CDR3 reads TGTGCCAGCAGTTACCAGACCGGACAAGCGGCTAATGAAAAACTGTTTTTT.

The chain uses TRBV19 and TRBJ2-6; 8 bases are shared with TRBD2. Per the germline V gene, CDR1 is LNHDA and CDR2 is SQIVND (reference sequence). The CDR3 spans 16 residues. Trimming at V came to 5 bases and at J to 2 bases, leaving 5 bases not matched to a gene. This CDR3 is CASSPPGGAGANVLTF. The CDR3 nucleotides are TGTGCCAGTAGTCCCCCGGGGGGGGCTGGGGCCAACGTCCTGACTTTC.

This clonotype was picked up many times. The rearrangement links TRBV7-8 to TRBJ2-1, with TRBD1 matching over 7 bases. CDR3 size: 19 residues. V gave up 4 bases and J gave up 0 bases; unmatched junction bases: 15. Germline CDR1 is SGHVS and CDR2 is FQNEAQ. The CDR3 region has the DNA TGTGCCAGCAGCTCAAACTGGGGGACAGCCTGGGGCTCCTACAATGAGCAGTTCTTC. Amino acid sequence: CASSSNWGTAWGSYNEQFF.

The table lists this clonotype with many counts. V is TRBV7-3 and J is TRBJ2-3; no definite D call. Germline values: CDR1 SGHTA, CDR2 FQGTGA. Trimming pared 4 bases from V and 6 bases from J, leaving 11 bases between. The CDR3 runs 13 residues. CDR3: CASSSSPVDTQYF. The CDR3 DNA is TGTGCCAGCAGCTCCTCTCCCGTGGATACGCAGTATTTT.

This clonotype has ten or more counts. This CDR3 reads CASSPGSHGNTIYF. CDR3 in DNA: TGTGCCAGCAGCCCCGGTTCCCATGGAAACACCATATATTTT. The chain employs TRBV7-3 and TRBJ1-3; unclear D gene. The length of the CDR3 is 14 residues. The germline CDR1 and CDR2 sequences are SGHTA and FQGTGA. Trimming left V 5 bases short and J 3 bases short, with 11 bases between.

This clonotype was counted only a few times. The gene calls are TRBV18 and TRBJ1-3; unclear D gene. V lost 2 bases and J lost 0, with 14 bases in between. The V gene's germline CDR1 is KGHSH and CDR2 LQKENI. The length of the CDR3 is 17 residues. CDR3 sequence reads: CASSPGRTASSGNTIYF. CDR3 DNA sequence: TGTGCCAGCTCACCAGGCCGGACCGCGAGCTCTGGAAACACCATATATTTT. The full variable domain, in which reference TRBV18 and TRBJ1-3 provide the parts outside the CDR3, is NAGVMQNPRHLVRRRGQEARLRCSPMKGHSHVYWYRQLPEEGLKFMVYLQKENIIDESGMPKERFSAEFPKEGPSILRIQQVVRGDSAAYFCASSPGRTASSGNTIYFGEGSWLTVV.

In its sample, this clonotype was seen many times. This sequence joins TRBV6-5 and TRBJ1-1, with TRBD1 matching 7 bases. CDR3 length equals 11 residues. Germline V gene sequence: CDR1 MNHEY, CDR2 SVGAGI. With V trimmed by 5 bases and J by 8 bases, 2 bases remained unmatched. Written as DNA, the CDR3 is TGTGCCAGCAGTAAGGGACAGGAAGCTTTCTTT. This sequence encodes CASSKGQEAFF.

This chain joins TRBV6-5 and TRBJ1-1, with D perhaps matching TRBD1 (6 bases). The germline CDR1 and CDR2 sequences are MNHEY and SVGAGI. V was shortened by 4 bases and J by 5 bases, with 20 bases between the two germline ends. The CDR3 runs to 16 residues. The CDR3 region is CASSSMPGVKGTEAFF. CDR3 nucleotide sequence: TGTGCCAGCAGTTCCATGCCAGGGGTTAAAGGGACTGAAGCTTTCTTT.

This clonotype was detected many times. This chain joins TRBV10-1 and TRBJ2-1; D is possibly TRBD2 (6 bases). Germline V gives CDR1 WNHNN, CDR2 SYGVQD (reference sequence). This CDR3 spans 11 amino acids. The V and J ends lost 2 bases and 11 bases respectively, with 7 bases between them. CDR3 sequence: CASSEGGKQFF. The CDR3, as DNA: TGCGCCAGCAGTGAGGGGGGGAAGCAGTTCTTC.

The V gene is TRBV7-9, the J gene TRBJ2-7, with TRBD1 matching over 7 bases. V dropped 5 bases and J dropped 3; count of bases not matched to a gene: 4. The length of the CDR3 is 13 residues. Germline V gene sequence: CDR1 SEHNR, CDR2 FQNEAQ (reference sequence). The CDR3 reads CASSGTENYEQYF. CDR3 coding DNA: TGTGCCAGCAGCGGGACAGAAAACTACGAGCAGTACTTC. The variable domain in full, with the rest retrieved from reference TRBV7-9 and TRBJ2-7, is DTGVSQNPRHKITKRGQNVTFRCDPISEHNRLYWYRQTLGQGPEFLTYFQNEAQLEKSRLLSDRFSAERPKGSFSTLEIQRTEQGDSAMYLCASSGTENYEQYFGPGTRLTVT.

Only one count was recorded for this clonotype. Given the absence of the conserved phenylalanine or tryptophan at the CDR3 end, a read error is likely. This chain connects TRBV2 to TRBJ2-3; 8 nucleotides match TRBD1. J lost 6 bases, V lost 5 bases, and 7 bases had no gene match. CDR3 length: 14 residues. CDR1 is SNHLY and CDR2 is FYNNEI in the germline V gene. The CDR3 DNA reads TGTGCCAGCAGTCCTCGGACAGGGATTGATACGCAGTATATT. The encoded protein is CASSPRTGIDTQYI.

The chain uses TRBV30 and TRBJ2-3; D is unresolved. Germline V CDR1 and CDR2: GTSNPN, SVGIG (reference sequence). V was shortened by 4 bases and J by 4 bases, with 12 bases between the two germline ends. The CDR3 has 13 residues. CDR3 in DNA: TGTGCCTGGACCAAGTCGTTAGCAGATACGCAGTATTTT. It translates to CAWTKSLADTQYF.

The chain couples TRBV7-9 to TRBJ2-1; 11 bases align to TRBD2. There are 15 residues in the CDR3. Per the germline V gene, CDR1 is SEHNR and CDR2 is FQNEAQ (reference sequence). The V and J ends lost 0 bases and 6 bases, in that order; junction bases with no gene match: 1. This CDR3 is CASSLAGLAVNEQFF. The CDR3 DNA is TGTGCCAGCAGCTTAGCGGGACTAGCGGTCAATGAGCAGTTCTTC.

This clonotype was counted many times. The chain uses TRBV14 and TRBJ2-2; 7 nucleotides line up with TRBD1. CDR3 length: 15 amino acids. The V and J ends lost 5 bases and 4 bases, in that order; junction bases with no gene match: 7. The germline gives CDR1 SGHDN, CDR2 FVKESK. The CDR3 here is CASSSRQGTTGELFF. The CDR3 region has the DNA TGTGCCAGCAGCTCTCGACAGGGCACCACCGGGGAGCTGTTTTTT.

In its sample, this clonotype was seen many times. The chain links TRBV6-2 or TRBV6-3 to TRBJ2-3; 7 bases match TRBD2. Losses at the gene ends were 2 bases for V and 1 base for J; bases not matched to a gene: 12. Germline V gene lookup returns CDR1 MNHEY and CDR2 SVGEGT. The CDR3 spans 18 residues. This CDR3 reads CASSYATIGEGGTDTQYF. DNA of the CDR3: TGTGCCAGCAGTTACGCGACCATCGGGGAGGGCGGCACAGATACGCAGTATTTT.

This clonotype was counted between two and nine times. The chain joins TRBV28 to TRBJ1-5; tentatively, D is TRBD1 (5 bases). Per the germline V gene, CDR1 is MDHEN and CDR2 is SYDVKM. The CDR3 covers 18 residues. Deletions cut 3 bases from V and 0 bases from J, with 18 bases between. For the CDR3, the DNA is TGTGCCAGCAGTTTTCAGCCTTCAAAGGGGCATAGCAATCAGCCCCAGCATTTT. Amino acids: CASSFQPSKGHSNQPQHF.

This clonotype was observed a few times. The V and J genes are TRBV10-3 and TRBJ2-7; possible D gene TRBD1, 6 bases. The V and J ends lost 1 base and 0 bases respectively, with 10 bases between them. CDR3 length: 15 amino acids. CDR1 is ENHRY and CDR2 is SYGVKD in the germline V gene. CDR3 nucleotide sequence: TGTGCCATCAGTGAGTACAGGGCCAACTCCTACGAGCAGTACTTC. Protein: CAISEYRANSYEQYF.